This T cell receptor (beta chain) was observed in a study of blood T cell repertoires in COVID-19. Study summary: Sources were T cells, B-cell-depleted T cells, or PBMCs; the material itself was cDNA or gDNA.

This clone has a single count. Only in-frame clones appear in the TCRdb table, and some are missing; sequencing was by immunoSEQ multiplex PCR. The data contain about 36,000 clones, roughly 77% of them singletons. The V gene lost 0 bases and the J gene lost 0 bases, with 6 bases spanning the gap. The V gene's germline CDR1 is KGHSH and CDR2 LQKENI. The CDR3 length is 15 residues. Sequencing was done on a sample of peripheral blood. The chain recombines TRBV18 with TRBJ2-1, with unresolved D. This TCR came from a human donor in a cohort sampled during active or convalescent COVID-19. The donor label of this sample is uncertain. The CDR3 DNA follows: TGTGCCAGCTCACCACCTATAAACTCCTACAATGAGCAGTTCTTC. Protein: CASSPPINSYNEQFF.